Sequencing of this T cell receptor (beta chain) was carried out in a study of T-cell reconstitution after alpha-beta-depleted transplantation in children. General observations from the study: Alpha-beta T cells about two months after transplant reportedly derived from several hundred expanded graft clones.

The CDR3 totals 11 residues. The germline gives CDR1 SGHDT, CDR2 YYEEEE. The germline V and J ends were trimmed by 4 bases and 10 bases, with 11 bases remaining between them. As regards this clonotype: Its antigen is not identified.

Unique molecular identifiers were built into the TCRbeta library. TCRdb analysed the PCR reads with MiXCR anew, one entry per CDR3 protein. The data show about 980,000 distinct CDR3 sequences, around 30% seen once. This chain links TRBV5-6 with TRBJ2-5; tentatively, D is TRBD1 or TRBD2 (5 bases each). The sample here was PBMCs, mostly from graft donor cells, taken 360 days after TCRalphabeta/CD19-depleted stem cell transplant. This TCR was recovered from a boy under two years old who had a stem cell transplant for SCID, so the T cells may come from the graft donor. The CDR3 loop is CASSLSGRQYF. Written as DNA, the CDR3 is TGTGCCAGCAGCCTCTCGGGACGCCAGTACTTC.